This entry lists 29 T cell receptor beta chains sequenced from one sample in a study of OX40 agonist ivuxolimab in advanced cancers. This table comes from immunoSEQ multiplex PCR, and its TCRdb copy is limited to in-frame clones, with some not included. Here the sample spans around 48,000 clones, approximately 77% being singletons. This specimen was CD4+ or CD8+ T cells sorted from blood, taken in a trial of the OX40 agonist ivuxolimab. These receptors were obtained from an adult with an advanced solid tumor such as melanoma, head and neck, liver or kidney cancer.

J is TRBJ1-3 and V is TRBV5-6; D uncertain. From germline, CDR1 is SGHDT and CDR2 YYEEEE. This CDR3 spans 13 amino acids. Trimming took 4 bases from V and 4 from J, leaving 9 bases between them. CDR3 residues: CASSPHAGNTIYF. The CDR3 DNA reads TGTGCCAGCAGCCCTCACGCCGGAAACACCATATATTTT.

The CDR3 loop reads CASKGTGGFTNTEAFF. CDR3 nucleotides: TGTGCCAGCAAGGGGACAGGGGGTTTTACGAACACTGAAGCTTTCTTT. The rearrangement uses TRBV28 and TRBJ1-1; 11 nucleotides line up with TRBD1. CDR3 length: 16 amino acids. With 7 bases clipped from V and 1 base from J, the junction kept 8 bases outside the gene matches. The germline V gene encodes CDR1 MDHEN and CDR2 SYDVKM.

This chain links TRBV14 with TRBJ2-5; D is uncertain. Germline V gene sequence: CDR1 SGHDN, CDR2 FVKESK. This CDR3 region has 14 residues. The V end lost 4 bases, the J end lost 7 bases, and 16 bases lay between the germline ends. DNA of the CDR3: TGTGCCAGCAGCCGATCGCCAAGGGTGCGGACCCAGTACTTC. Its protein is CASSRSPRVRTQYF.

The chain has TRBV28 and TRBJ2-1; D unclear. The germline V gene has CDR1 MDHEN and CDR2 SYDVKM. Trimming took off 5 bases at V and 3 bases at J, with 17 bases between the two ends. The CDR3 contains 16 residues. The CDR3 region has the DNA TGTGCCAGCAGTGGCCTTCTTCGGTCTGGCTACAATGAGCAGTTCTTC. Encoded protein: CASSGLLRSGYNEQFF.

J is TRBJ1-2 and V is TRBV5-6, with TRBD1 matching over 10 bases. The trim removed 1 base at V and 4 bases at J, leaving 1 base unmatched. There are 14 residues in the CDR3. From germline, CDR1 is SGHDT and CDR2 YYEEEE. Here the CDR3 DNA reads TGTGCCAGCAGCTTGTGGACAGGGGGCTATGGCTACACCTTC. It is translated as CASSLWTGGYGYTF.

This clone was counted a single time. The V gene is TRBV5-5, the J gene TRBJ1-2; D may be TRBD1 (5 bases). Germline CDR1 SGHKS, CDR2 YYEKEE (reference sequence). Trimming took 2 bases from V and 5 from J, leaving 13 bases between them. CDR3 length: 14 amino acids. CDR3 DNA sequence: TGTGCCAGCAGCTTCCGGGACGGTGGTTATGGCTACACCTTC. This encodes CASSFRDGGYGYTF. The full variable domain, its missing parts supplied by reference TRBV5-5 and TRBJ1-2, is DAGVTQSPTHLIKTRGQQVTLRCSPISGHKSVSWYQQVLGQGPQFIFQYYEKEERGRGNFPDRFSARQFPNYSSELNVNALLLGDSALYLCASSFRDGGYGYTFGSGTRLTVV.

The chain joins TRBV11-2 to TRBJ1-1; D is perhaps TRBD1 (6 bases). V shed 0 bases and J shed 10 bases, with 12 bases lying between them. Germline loops: CDR1 SGHAT, CDR2 FQNNGV. The CDR3 has 13 amino acids. CDR3 region: CASSLEAGARAFF. As DNA, the CDR3 is TGTGCCAGCAGCTTAGAGGCAGGGGCGAGAGCTTTCTTT.

The V and J genes are TRBV18 and TRBJ2-2; TRBD2 aligns across 13 bases. The CDR3 consists of 15 residues. J gave up 5 bases and V 3 bases, and 0 bases lay outside the gene matches. Germline CDR1 is KGHSH and CDR2 is LQKENI. CDR3 amino acids: CASSPTSGRTGELFF. CDR3 coding DNA: TGTGCCAGCTCACCGACTAGCGGGAGGACCGGGGAGCTGTTTTTT.

The rearrangement links TRBV6-5 to TRBJ2-7; D not certain. CDR3 length: 13 amino acids. V was pared by 5 bases and J by 3 bases, with 11 bases between. CDR1 is MNHEY and CDR2 is SVGAGI in the germline V gene. The CDR3 coding sequence is TGTGCCAGCAGTGGGCAGCTGCTCTACGAGCAGTACTTC. Encoded protein: CASSGQLLYEQYF.

The CDR3 DNA follows: TGTGCCAGCAGCCAAGGACTGTTCACCGGGGAGCTGTTTTTT. Translating it yields CASSQGLFTGELFF. The V and J genes are TRBV14 and TRBJ2-2; D is unclear. The CDR3 is 14 residues long. Trimming pared 1 base from V and 4 bases from J, leaving 7 bases between. CDR1 and CDR2 from the germline V gene are SGHDN and FVKESK. Based on the CDR3 plus reference TRBV14 and TRBJ2-2, the full variable domain is EAGVTQFPSHSVIEKGQTVTLRCDPISGHDNLYWYRRVMGKEIKFLLHFVKESKQDESGMPNNRFLAERTGGTYSTLKVQPAELEDSGVYFCASSQGLFTGELFFGEGSRLTVL.

The J gene is TRBJ1-1, the V gene TRBV28; D is uncertain. V lost 3 bases to trimming and J lost 10 bases, with 12 bases between them. The CDR3 has 12 amino acids. Germline V gene sequence: CDR1 MDHEN, CDR2 SYDVKM. For the CDR3, the DNA is TGTGCCAGCAGTTTGCGCCCCTTATCAGCTTTCTTT. Translating gives CASSLRPLSAFF.

The V gene is TRBV7-2, the J gene TRBJ1-1; D gene uncertain. V lost 0 bases and J lost 5, with 1 base in between. The germline V gene has CDR1 SGHTA and CDR2 FQGNSA. This CDR3 region has 11 residues. In DNA, the CDR3 is TGTGCCAGCAGCTTAGCAACTGAAGCTTTCTTT. This codes for CASSLATEAFF.

The sample holds a few counts of this clone. This chain links TRBV5-1 with TRBJ1-1, with D possibly TRBD1 on 6 matching bases. The V and J ends lost 4 bases and 6 bases respectively, with 22 bases between them. The V gene's germline CDR1 is SGHRS and CDR2 YFSETQ. The CDR3 totals 16 residues. CDR3 amino acids: CASSPRGKGVGAEAFF. CDR3 bases: TGCGCCAGCAGCCCCCGGGGTAAGGGGGTGGGAGCTGAAGCTTTCTTT.

The V and J genes are TRBV28 and TRBJ2-7, with a weak D call TRBD2 (6 bases). The CDR3 loop spans 12 amino acids. Trimming pared 8 bases from V and 0 bases from J, leaving 8 bases between. Germline V CDR1 and CDR2: MDHEN, SYDVKM. CDR3 region: CASERASYEQYF. CDR3 bases: TGTGCCAGCGAGCGGGCCTCCTACGAGCAGTACTTC.

The rearrangement links TRBV29-1 to TRBJ2-1, with D possibly TRBD2 on 5 matching bases. With 5 bases removed from V and 15 bases from J, the gap between germline ends came to 14 bases. The CDR3 is made up of 10 amino acids. Germline CDR1 is SQVTM and CDR2 is ANQGSEA. CDR3 DNA sequence: TGCAGCGTTTTTACGGGAATACTGTTCTTC. Protein sequence: CSVFTGILFF.

On this clone itself: Other DNA sequences from this sample encode an identical CDR3 as well. This chain joins TRBV6-6 and TRBJ2-7, with D tentatively TRBD2 (6 bases). V lost 0 bases, J lost 4 bases, and 7 bases lay in between. The CDR3 runs to 13 residues. CDR1 and CDR2 from the germline V gene are MNHNY and SVGAGI (reference sequence). The CDR3 DNA is TGTGCCAGCAGTTACTCCCGGGGGTACGAGCAGTACTTC. Translation gives CASSYSRGYEQYF.

This clone has a handful of counts. J is TRBJ2-7 and V is TRBV30; D gene ambiguous. Germline V gene data show CDR1 as GTSNPN and CDR2 as SVGIG (reference sequence). CDR3 length: 14 amino acids. The V end was cut by 0 bases, the J end by 2 bases, with 11 bases between. CDR3 DNA: TGTGCCTGGAGTGTACCCCCACAGACCTACGAGCAGTACTTC. It is translated as CAWSVPPQTYEQYF. The complete variable domain, with remaining parts taken from reference TRBV30 and TRBJ2-7, reads SQTIHQWPATLVQPVGSPLSLECTVEGTSNPNLYWYRQAAGRGLQLLFYSVGIGQISSEVPQNLSASRPQDRQFILSSKKLLLSDSGFYLCAWSVPPQTYEQYFGPGTRLTVT.

The chain links TRBV6-5 to TRBJ1-5, with no clear D. Germline CDR1 reads MNHEY; CDR2 reads SVGAGI. This CDR3 is 13 amino acids long. With 5 bases removed from V and 2 bases from J, the gap between germline ends came to 7 bases. The CDR3 nucleotides read TGTGCCAGCAGTGTTGTCGGCAATCAGCCCCAGCATTTT. This sequence encodes CASSVVGNQPQHF.

V is TRBV19 and J is TRBJ2-6; 11 nucleotides line up with TRBD2. Germline CDR1 is LNHDA and CDR2 is SQIVND (reference sequence). Germline trimming cut 6 bases from V and 4 bases from J; bases unmatched to any gene: 11. The CDR3 spans 18 residues. In DNA, the CDR3 is TGTGCCAGTAGGGCCACACTAGCGGGAGTGCCCGGGGCCAACGTCCTGACTTTC. Translated: CASRATLAGVPGANVLTF. Using reference TRBV19 and TRBJ2-6 for the parts outside the CDR3, the full variable domain is DGGITQSPKYLFRKEGQNVTLSCEQNLNHDAMYWYRQDPGQGLRLIYYSQIVNDFQKGDIAEGYSVSREKKESFPLTVTSAQKNPTAFYLCASRATLAGVPGANVLTFGAGSRLTVL.

The chain is built from TRBV5-6 and TRBJ2-2; TRBD2 matches 7 bases. V lost 2 bases, J lost 3 bases, and 4 bases stayed unmatched. The CDR3 is made up of 15 amino acids. Germline values: CDR1 SGHDT, CDR2 YYEEEE. CDR3 bases: TGTGCCAGCAGCTTTTTCCTAGCGGACACCGGGGAGCTGTTTTTT. Translating gives CASSFFLADTGELFF.

This chain links TRBV15 with TRBJ1-1, with TRBD1 as a possible D gene (5 bases). The CDR3 spans 11 residues. The ends were cut back, 3 bases at V and 7 bases at J, with 6 bases in the middle. The V gene's germline CDR1 is LNHNV and CDR2 YYDKDF (reference sequence). The CDR3 loop is CATSRGGEAFF. The CDR3, as DNA: TGTGCCACCAGCAGGGGGGGTGAAGCTTTCTTT. The complete variable domain, with remaining parts taken from reference TRBV15 and TRBJ1-1, reads DAMVIQNPRYQVTQFGKPVTLSCSQTLNHNVMYWYQQKSSQAPKLLFHYYDKDFNNEADTPDNFQSRRPNTSFCFLDIRSPGLGDTAMYLCATSRGGEAFFGQGTRLTVV.

Comment on this clone: This same CDR3 is encoded by further DNA sequences in the sample. The chain recombines TRBV29-1 with TRBJ2-7; D is unresolved. V was clipped by 2 bases and J by 0 bases, with 11 bases between them. CDR1 SQVTM and CDR2 ANQGSEA come from the germline V gene. This CDR3 region has 14 residues. The CDR3 bases are TGCAGCGTTGAATCCCCGGTGGGCTCCTACGAGCAGTACTTC. Protein sequence: CSVESPVGSYEQYF.

The table lists this clone with a few counts. CDR3 DNA sequence: TGCAGCGTTAGACTAGCGGCGTACCAAGAGACCCAGTACTTC. This codes for CSVRLAAYQETQYF. The chain has TRBV29-1 and TRBJ2-5; TRBD2 matches 9 bases. This CDR3 region has 14 residues. Trimming took 5 bases from V and 0 from J; bases not matched to a gene: 4. The germline gives CDR1 SQVTM, CDR2 ANQGSEA.

The CDR3 DNA reads as TGTGCCAGCAGCCAAGACTTTAACCCGAATTCACCCCTCCACTTT. The encoded protein is CASSQDFNPNSPLHF. This chain uses TRBV4-2 with TRBJ1-6; D remains unclear. V was clipped by 0 bases and J by 7 bases, with 10 bases between them. Germline V gene data show CDR1 as LGHNA and CDR2 as YNFKEQ. This CDR3 region has 15 residues.

This clone was picked up a small number of times. The chain is built from TRBV2 and TRBJ1-2; no clear D gene. CDR1 and CDR2 from the germline V gene are SNHLY and FYNNEI. Trimming removed 6 bases at V and 6 bases at J, with 5 bases between. The CDR3 totals 10 residues. The CDR3 sequence: CASRFDGYTF. CDR3 nucleotide sequence: TGTGCCAGCAGGTTCGATGGCTACACCTTC.

The gene calls are TRBV30 and TRBJ2-3; 7 bases are shared with TRBD2. Germline V lookup: CDR1 GTSNPN, CDR2 SVGIG (reference sequence). Trimming took 3 bases from V and 0 from J; bases not matched to a gene: 9. The CDR3 extends over 16 amino acids. This CDR3 reads CAWRKGGFPSTDTQYF. Written as DNA, the CDR3 is TGTGCCTGGAGGAAGGGAGGGTTCCCTAGCACAGATACGCAGTATTTT.

The chain recombines TRBV7-9 with TRBJ2-5; possible D gene TRBD2, 6 bases. The V and J ends lost 5 bases and 4 bases respectively, with 20 bases between them. Germline CDR1 is SEHNR and CDR2 is FQNEAQ (reference sequence). The CDR3 is 16 residues long. For the CDR3, the DNA is TGTGCCAGCAGCCCCCCGGCGACTAGGGTTGGAGAGACCCAGTACTTC. Protein: CASSPPATRVGETQYF.

The V and J genes are TRBV2 and TRBJ2-2; D may be TRBD1 or TRBD2 (5 bases each). The CDR3 runs 15 residues. V was cut by 6 bases and J by 4 bases, with 15 bases left in between. Germline V gives CDR1 SNHLY, CDR2 FYNNEI. The CDR3 bases are TGTGCCAGCAGCCCAGATAGGGGAGTCACCGGGGAGCTGTTTTTT. It yields the protein CASSPDRGVTGELFF.

J is TRBJ2-4 and V is TRBV5-1; D tentatively reads TRBD1 or TRBD2 (5 bases each). V lost 0 bases and J lost 0, with 13 bases in between. The germline gives CDR1 SGHRS, CDR2 YFSETQ. The CDR3 extends over 17 amino acids. CDR3 sequence: CASSLGGTDLAKNIQYF. As DNA, the CDR3 is TGCGCCAGCAGCTTGGGGGGGACGGATCTAGCCAAAAACATTCAGTACTTC.